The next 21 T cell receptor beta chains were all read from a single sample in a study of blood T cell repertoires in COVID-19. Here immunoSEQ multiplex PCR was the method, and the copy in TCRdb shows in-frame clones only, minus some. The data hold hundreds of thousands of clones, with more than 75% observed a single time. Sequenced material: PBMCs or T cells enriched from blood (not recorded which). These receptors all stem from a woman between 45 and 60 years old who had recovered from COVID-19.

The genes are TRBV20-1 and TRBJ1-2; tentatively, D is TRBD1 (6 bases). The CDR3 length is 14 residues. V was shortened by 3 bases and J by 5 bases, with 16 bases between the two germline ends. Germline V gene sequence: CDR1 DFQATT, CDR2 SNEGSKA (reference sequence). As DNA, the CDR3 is TGCAGTGCTAGTAGCGGGGGGCCGATGTATGGCTACACCTTC. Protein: CSASSGGPMYGYTF.

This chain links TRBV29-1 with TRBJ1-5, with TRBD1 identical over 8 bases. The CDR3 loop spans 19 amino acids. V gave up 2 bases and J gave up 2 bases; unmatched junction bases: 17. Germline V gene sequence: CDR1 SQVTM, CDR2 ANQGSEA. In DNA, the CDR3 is TGCAGCGTTGAATCCCCACGGGACAGGTCTTTAATGGGCAATCAGCCCCAGCATTTT. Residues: CSVESPRDRSLMGNQPQHF. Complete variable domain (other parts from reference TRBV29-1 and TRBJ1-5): SAVISQKPSRDICQRGTSLTIQCQVDSQVTMMFWYRQQPGQSLTLIATANQGSEATYESGFVIDKFPISRPNLTFSTLTVSNMSPEDSSIYLCSVESPRDRSLMGNQPQHFGDGTRLSIL.

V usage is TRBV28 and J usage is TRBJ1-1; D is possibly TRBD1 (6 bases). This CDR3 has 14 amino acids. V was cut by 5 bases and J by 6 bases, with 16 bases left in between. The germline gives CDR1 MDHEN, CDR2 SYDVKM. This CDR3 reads CASSNRALVAEAFF. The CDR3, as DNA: TGTGCCAGCAGTAACAGGGCCCTTGTGGCTGAAGCTTTCTTT.

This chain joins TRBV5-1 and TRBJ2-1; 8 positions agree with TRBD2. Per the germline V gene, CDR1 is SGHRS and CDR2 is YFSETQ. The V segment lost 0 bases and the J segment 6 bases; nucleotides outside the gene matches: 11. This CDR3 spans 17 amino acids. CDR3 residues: CASSLAGQRGISNEQFF. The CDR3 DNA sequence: TGCGCCAGCAGCTTGGCCGGCCAGCGGGGGATATCCAATGAGCAGTTCTTC.

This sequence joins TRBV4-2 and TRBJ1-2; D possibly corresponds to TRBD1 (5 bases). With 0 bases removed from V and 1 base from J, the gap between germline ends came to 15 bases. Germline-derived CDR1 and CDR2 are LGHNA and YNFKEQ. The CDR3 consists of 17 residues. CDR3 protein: CASSQDGSGGSNYGYTF. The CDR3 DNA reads TGTGCCAGCAGCCAAGACGGCTCGGGGGGAAGTAACTATGGCTACACCTTC.

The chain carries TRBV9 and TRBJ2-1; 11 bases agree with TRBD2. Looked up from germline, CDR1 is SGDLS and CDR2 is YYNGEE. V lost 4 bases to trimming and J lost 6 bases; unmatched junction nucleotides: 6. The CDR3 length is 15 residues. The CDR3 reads CASSYTSGSFNEQFF. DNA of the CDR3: TGTGCCAGCAGCTATACTAGCGGGAGCTTCAATGAGCAGTTCTTC.

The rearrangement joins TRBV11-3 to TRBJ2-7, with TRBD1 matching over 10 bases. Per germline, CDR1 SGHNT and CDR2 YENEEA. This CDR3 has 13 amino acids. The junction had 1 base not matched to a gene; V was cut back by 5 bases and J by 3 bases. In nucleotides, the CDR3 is TGTGCCAGCAGCCGGACAGGGGGCTACGAGCAGTACTTC. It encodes CASSRTGGYEQYF.

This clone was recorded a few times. CDR3 DNA: TGTGCCATCAGTGACCCCTTGAACCGGGGTCTAAGCACAGATACGCAGTATTTT. It yields the protein CAISDPLNRGLSTDTQYF. This chain links TRBV10-3 with TRBJ2-3; possibly TRBD2 for D (5 bases). The CDR3 is 18 amino acids. The germline V gene has CDR1 ENHRY and CDR2 SYGVKD. The V and J ends lost 3 bases and 0 bases respectively, with 19 bases between them.

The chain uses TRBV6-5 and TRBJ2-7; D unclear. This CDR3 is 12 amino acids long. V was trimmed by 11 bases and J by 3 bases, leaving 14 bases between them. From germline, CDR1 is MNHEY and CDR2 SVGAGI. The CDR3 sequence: CAASLLVYEQYF. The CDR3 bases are TGTGCCGCGAGCCTCCTTGTCTACGAGCAGTACTTC.

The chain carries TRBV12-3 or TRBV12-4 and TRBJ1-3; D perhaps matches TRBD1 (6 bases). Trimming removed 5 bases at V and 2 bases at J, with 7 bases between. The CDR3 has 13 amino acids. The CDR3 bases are TGTGCCAGCAGTACAGGGCCTGGAAACACCATATATTTT. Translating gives CASSTGPGNTIYF.

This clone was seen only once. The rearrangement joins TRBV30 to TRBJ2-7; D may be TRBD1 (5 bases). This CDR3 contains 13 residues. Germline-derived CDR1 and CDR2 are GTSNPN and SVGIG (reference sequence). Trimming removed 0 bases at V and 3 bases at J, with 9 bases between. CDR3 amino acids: CAWSVPDNYEQYF. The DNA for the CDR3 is TGTGCCTGGAGTGTACCGGACAACTACGAGCAGTACTTC.

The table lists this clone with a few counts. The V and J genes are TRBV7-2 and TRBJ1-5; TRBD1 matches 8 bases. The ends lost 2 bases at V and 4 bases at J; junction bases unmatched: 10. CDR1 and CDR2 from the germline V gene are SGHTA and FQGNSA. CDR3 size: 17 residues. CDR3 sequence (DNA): TGTGCCAGCAGCTTACGGTCAGGGGGCTCAACGAATCAGCCCCAGCATTTT. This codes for CASSLRSGGSTNQPQHF.

The DNA for the CDR3 is TGTGCCAGCAGCGCCACTAGCGGGGCTAATGAGCAGTTCTTC. Its translation: CASSATSGANEQFF. This rearrangement joins TRBV5-4 to TRBJ2-1, with 10 bases identical to TRBD2. CDR3 length: 14 residues. CDR1 is SGHNT, CDR2 YYREEE, per germline (reference sequence). V trimming: 4 bases; J trimming: 7 bases; junction bases outside the gene matches: 5.

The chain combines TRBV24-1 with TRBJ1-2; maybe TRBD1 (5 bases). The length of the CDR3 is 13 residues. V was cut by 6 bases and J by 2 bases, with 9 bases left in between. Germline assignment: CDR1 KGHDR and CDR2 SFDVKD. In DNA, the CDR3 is TGTGCCACCAGTCGCGGGGGAAACTATGGCTACACCTTC. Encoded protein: CATSRGGNYGYTF.

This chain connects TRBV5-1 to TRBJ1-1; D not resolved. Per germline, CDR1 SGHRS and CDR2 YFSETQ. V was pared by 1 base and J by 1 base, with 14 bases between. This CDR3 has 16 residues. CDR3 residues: CASSLSLRGENTEAFF. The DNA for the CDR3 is TGCGCCAGCAGCTTGTCTTTGCGGGGAGAGAACACTGAAGCTTTCTTT.

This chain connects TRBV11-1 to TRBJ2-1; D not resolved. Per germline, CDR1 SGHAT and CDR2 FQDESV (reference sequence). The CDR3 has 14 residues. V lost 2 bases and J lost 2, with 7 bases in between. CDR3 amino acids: CASSLQATYNEQFF. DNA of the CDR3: TGTGCCAGCAGCTTACAGGCAACCTACAATGAGCAGTTCTTC.

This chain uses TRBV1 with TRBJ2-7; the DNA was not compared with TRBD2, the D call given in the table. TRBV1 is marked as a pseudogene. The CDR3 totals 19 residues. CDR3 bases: TGCACCAGCACCCAGTATCCGGATCGACTAGCGGGGACCTCCTACGAGCAGTACTTC. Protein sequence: CTSTQYPDRLAGTSYEQYF.

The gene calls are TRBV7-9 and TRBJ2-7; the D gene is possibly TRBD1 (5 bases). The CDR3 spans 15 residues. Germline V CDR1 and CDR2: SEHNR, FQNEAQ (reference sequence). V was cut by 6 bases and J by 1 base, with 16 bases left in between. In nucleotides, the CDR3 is TGTGCCAGCAGTTACAGGAATCCTCAGTCCTACGAGCAGTACTTC. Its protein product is CASSYRNPQSYEQYF.

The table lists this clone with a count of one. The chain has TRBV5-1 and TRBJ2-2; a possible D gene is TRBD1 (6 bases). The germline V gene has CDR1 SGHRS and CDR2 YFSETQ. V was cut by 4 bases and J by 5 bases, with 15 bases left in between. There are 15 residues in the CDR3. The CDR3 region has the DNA TGCGCCAGCAGCCCGGGACATGTAGGGACCGGGGAGCTGTTTTTT. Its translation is CASSPGHVGTGELFF.

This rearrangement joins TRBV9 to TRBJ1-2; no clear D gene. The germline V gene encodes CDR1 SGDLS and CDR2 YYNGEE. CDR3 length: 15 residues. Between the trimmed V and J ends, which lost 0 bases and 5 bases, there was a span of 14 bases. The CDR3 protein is CASSVEGTGNYGYTF. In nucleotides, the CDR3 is TGTGCCAGCAGCGTAGAGGGTACCGGGAATTATGGCTACACCTTC. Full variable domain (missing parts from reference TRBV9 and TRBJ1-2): DSGVTQTPKHLITATGQRVTLRCSPRSGDLSVYWYQQSLDQGLQFLIQYYNGEERAKGNILERFSAQQFPDLHSELNLSSLELGDSALYFCASSVEGTGNYGYTFGSGTRLTVV.

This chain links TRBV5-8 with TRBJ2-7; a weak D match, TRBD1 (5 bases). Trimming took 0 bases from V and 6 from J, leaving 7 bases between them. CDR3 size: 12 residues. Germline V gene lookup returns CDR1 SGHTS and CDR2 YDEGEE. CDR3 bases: TGTGCCAGCAGCTTGGGCAGGGCCGAGCAGTACTTC. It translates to CASSLGRAEQYF.